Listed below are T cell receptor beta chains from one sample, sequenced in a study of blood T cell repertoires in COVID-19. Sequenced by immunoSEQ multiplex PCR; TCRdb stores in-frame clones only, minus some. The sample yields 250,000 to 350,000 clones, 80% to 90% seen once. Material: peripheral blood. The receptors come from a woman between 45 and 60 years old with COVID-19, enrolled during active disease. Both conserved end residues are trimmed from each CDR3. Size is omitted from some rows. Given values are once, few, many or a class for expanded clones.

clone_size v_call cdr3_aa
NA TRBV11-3 ASSPGTGVSYEQY
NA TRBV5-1 ASSLVGGVFSLYNEQF
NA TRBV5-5 ASSLKLEQY
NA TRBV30 ASRLAGANYEQY
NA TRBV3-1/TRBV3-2 ASSLVAGTGKAGANVLT
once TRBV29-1 SVEFGLAGDYNEQF
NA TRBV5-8 ASSAYSGRADNEQF
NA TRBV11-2 ASRVAGTGPYEQY
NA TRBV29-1 SAGQVSYEQY
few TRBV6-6 ASSVTGVSYEQY
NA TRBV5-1 ASSSSRGNTGELF
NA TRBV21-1 ASSKAGGFDNEQF
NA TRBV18 ASSPAPGNYGYT
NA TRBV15 ATSPTGLTGELF
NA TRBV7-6 ASSPQLGKSNQPQH
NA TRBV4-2 ASSPGGLDVDTQY
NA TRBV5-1 ASSSYDRGFYNEQF
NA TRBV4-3 ASSQDDKFSYGYT
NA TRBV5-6 ASSLIPGTGGSYEQY
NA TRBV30 AWSFFMYEQF
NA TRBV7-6 ASSLGASGTSTDTQY
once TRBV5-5 ASRTRQGFWGELF
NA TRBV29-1 SVEARTWNGYT
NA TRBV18 ASSPGGEQY
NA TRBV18 ASSLQPPGGVGYGYT
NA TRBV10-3 AISLTGVGYEQY
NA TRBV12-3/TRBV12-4 ASSLRGNTEAF
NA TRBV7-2 ASSKGQAEKLF
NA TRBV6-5 ASSAPGQGTSPLH
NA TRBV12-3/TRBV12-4 ASRPGQPGELF
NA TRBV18 ASSPKGPGGNTDTQY
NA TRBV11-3 ASTRGRTSGGPGEQF
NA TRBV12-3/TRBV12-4 ASSHQQGDTIY
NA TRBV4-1 ASSPPRGANEKLF
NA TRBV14 ASSQGDRSGRGHGELF
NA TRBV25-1 ASSEFGTGGGSPLH
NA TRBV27 ASRGTSAYEQY
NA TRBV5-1 ASSLNRGLEAF
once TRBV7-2 ASSPTSGSFNEQF
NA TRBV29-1 SVQGQGLLYEQY
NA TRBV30 AWSVRDRGGYGYT
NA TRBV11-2 ASSLSLAGAYEQY
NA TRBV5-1 ASRGGSGELF
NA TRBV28 ASSLAGGSSYEQY
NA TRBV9 ASSLPPRRAQGLAVTDTQY
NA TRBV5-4 ASSSGRAGTDTQY
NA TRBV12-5 ASGLYPTNYGYT